Given below is one TCR beta chain in context. Its cognate antigen is unknown. The sample comes from a study of CD8+ T cells in alopecia areata. Study as a whole: Tofacitinib lasted 6 to 18 months, then 6 months off drug. Broader study findings: Affected lesional scalp, above all in alopecia totalis/universalis, was more clonal than normal scalp.

Peripheral blood and lesional scalp punch biopsies came from alopecia areata patients. Sorting of PBMCs yielded the CD4+ and CD8+ T cells. The sequencing template was cDNA reverse transcribed from extracted RNA. Produced via immunoSEQ multiplex PCR; TCRdb's table is partial and in-frame only. The sample gives approximately 180,000 clones, around 64% of which show up once; around 10% is in the top ten. The material sequenced was CD8+ T cells sorted from blood, taken at week 0. This clonotype was obtained from a human donor with alopecia areata.

CDR3 coding DNA: TGTGCCAGCTCACCACTAGCGGGGTACAATGAGCAGTTCTTC. This sequence encodes CASSPLAGYNEQFF. This chain links TRBV18 with TRBJ2-1, with TRBD2 identical over 8 bases. J was trimmed by 4 bases and V by 1 base; bases with no gene match: 0. Germline CDR1 and CDR2: KGHSH and LQKENI. The CDR3 loop spans 14 amino acids.